This T cell receptor beta chain came from a study of T cell responses to AZD1222 COVID-19 vaccine. Findings and limits, study-wide: CD4 TCRs covered the whole spike, strongest at regions 160-218 and 743-854. Donors were largely white British and mainly female; clonal diversity was possibly underestimated.

Trimming stripped 5 bases from V and 4 bases from J, with 9 bases between. This CDR3 contains 13 residues. The germline gives CDR1 LNHDA, CDR2 SQIVND (reference sequence). Comments on this clone: Its antigen remains unidentified.

Clones were sequenced by immunoSEQ multiplex PCR, and TCRdb holds only the in-frame ones, with some missing. The sample contains around 99,000 clones, about 90% of which appear only once. The TCR comes from an adult in good health. The source material was peripheral blood, sampled on day 0 of AZD1222 vaccination. The chain combines TRBV19 with TRBJ1-3; no reliable D call. CDR3 in amino acids: CASSGEQGNTIYF. In nucleotides, the CDR3 is TGTGCCAGTAGTGGAGAACAGGGAAACACCATATATTTT.